The TCR beta chain under discussion was sequenced for a study of a mutant IDH1 vaccine in newly diagnosed glioma (dated by TCRdb to the early 2020s). Study-wide context: Of the approximately 34 patients who were treated, about 60% were male and 37.5% were female, and the mean age was around 40 years. Before enrollment, most patients had been given radiochemotherapy with temozolomide as standard therapy, while the rest had received either radiotherapy alone or temozolomide alone. Peripheral blood was collected at six visits: V03 (baseline), V05, V07, V10, V12 and V13. For exploratory analyses, longitudinal TCRB deep sequencing was carried out in around 26 treated patients wherever samples were available.

General conclusions and limits of the study: Pseudoprogression appeared unrelated to alterations in the top peripheral T cell clonotypes detected by TCRB sequencing. PBMC samples for TCRB deep sequencing were selected based on availability. The authors noted that analyses of patient blood samples could not be reproduced because of sample limitations. Immune responses induced by the vaccine were seen in roughly 95% of patients across multiple MHC alleles.

The receptor library was made with the immunoSEQ multiplex PCR assay. Following the manufacturer's protocol, the hsTCRB Kit was used to amplify rearranged TCR beta chain sequences. Sequencing of TCRB libraries was carried out on an Illumina MiSeq. Per the source publication's procedure: The kit vendor's proprietary platform handled demultiplexing, trimming and gene mapping. TCRdb re-hosts the immuneACCESS table, in-frame sequences only. Its copies lack some clones; in the studies checked, an unresolved V gene accounts for under half of them, and the cause for the rest is not known. That table furnishes V, J and clone size, whereas the DNA furnished D and trimming. The sample table records tens of thousands of clones; around 86% of these occur just once. Over 2% of the sample belongs to the ten largest clones. The CDR3 runs 14 residues from the cysteine to the phenylalanine. The retained sequence is limited to the CDR3, 42 bases, with the frame set at the first base. V and J lose 4 bases and 1 base, and a span of 12 bases separates them. CDR1 SGHDT and CDR2 YYEEEE are derived from the germline V gene.

Regarding this clone: Its antigen is still unknown. Per-base quality was not reported, and no clone a single base away is much larger than it.

Sample time point, as interpreted from the label and publication: baseline, week 1 (first vaccination visit). Interpreted using the paper, the treatment or condition label stands for: pre-vaccination baseline after standard-of-care therapy. Donors had newly diagnosed WHO grade 3 or 4 IDH1-mutant astrocytomas with loss of nuclear ATRX. The samples were drawn from NOA16, a multicentre, single-arm, open-label phase I trial in Germany that tested a mutant IDH1 peptide vaccine in humans for the first time. For immunogenicity testing, the blood drawn at visit V03 was used as the baseline sample. Genomic DNA for TCRB sequencing was extracted from EDTA blood using the DNeasy Blood and Tissue Kit.

Sequencing used PBMCs, obtained from a glioma patient treated with radiotherapy, temozolomide or both. The sequence links TRBV5-6 to TRBJ2-7; too little of a D gene remains to name it. The TCR sequence derives from a man between 40 and 49 years old with glioma. At the DNA level, the sequence is TGTGCCAGCAGCCGCCGCCGGACGTCCTACGAGCAGTACTTC. Its product reads: CASSRRRTSYEQYF.